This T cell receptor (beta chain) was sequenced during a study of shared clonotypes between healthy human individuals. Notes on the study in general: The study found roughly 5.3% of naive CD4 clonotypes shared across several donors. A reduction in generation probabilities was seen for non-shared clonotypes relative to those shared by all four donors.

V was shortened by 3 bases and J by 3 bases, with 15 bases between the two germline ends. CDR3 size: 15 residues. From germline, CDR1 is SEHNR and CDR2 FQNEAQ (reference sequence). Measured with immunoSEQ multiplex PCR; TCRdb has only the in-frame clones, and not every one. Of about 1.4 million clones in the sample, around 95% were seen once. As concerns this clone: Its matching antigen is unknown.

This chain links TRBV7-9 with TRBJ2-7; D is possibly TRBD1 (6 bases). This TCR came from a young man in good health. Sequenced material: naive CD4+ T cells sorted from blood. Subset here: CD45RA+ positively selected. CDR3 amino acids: CASSLTQAQGYEQYF. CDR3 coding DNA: TGTGCCAGCAGCTTGACTCAGGCACAGGGCTACGAGCAGTACTTC.